This T cell receptor beta chain stems from a study of T cells in Graves' hyperthyroidism and ophthalmopathy (dated by TCRdb to the late 2010s). As for the study more broadly: Peripheral blood samples were taken at initial diagnosis, before any treatment was given. To identify TCR V-J signatures that set the groups apart, the researchers used a discovery cohort of more than 95 patients, made up of 43 with Graves' ophthalmopathy and some 55 with stable Graves' hyperthyroidism. Whether ophthalmopathy could be predicted prospectively was tested in an independent validation cohort made up of 18 to 20 hyperthyroidism patients plus 17 patients who later progressed to ophthalmopathy. The roughly 91 discovery patients were randomly divided into training and test sets at a 7:3 ratio. In addition, the study compared T-cell repertoires in thyroid tissue and in blood from five to seven Graves' hyperthyroidism patients. After blood sampling, hyperthyroidism patients were treated with methimazole at a starting dose of 30 mg daily, and ophthalmopathy patients were treated with high-dose intravenous methylprednisolone. TCR Vbeta CDR3 sequencing of some 140 peripheral blood samples (43 ophthalmopathy, 75 hyperthyroidism and around 17 progressor patients) is reported in the paper.

The TCR beta CDR3 regions were amplified from RNA transcripts. For the first round of RT-PCR on the TCR CDR3, the HTBI primer set was used together with the Qiagen OneStep RT-PCR kit. The libraries were constructed in a second round of multiplex PCR and then size-selected and purified. Paired-end sequencing of the libraries was performed with 100 bp reads on an Illumina HiSeq2000. The authors' pipeline ran thus. SOAPnuke was used to process the raw data, removing reads that contained adapters or uncalled bases, had a mean Phred below 15, or lacked an exact match to the constant primer or identifier. COPE v1.2.5 was used to merge the high-quality paired reads, and each unique nucleotide sequence was defined as a clonotype. MiTCR v1.1 was used to align clonotypes to the IMGT TRBV, TRBD and TRBJ reference segments. The analysis included only V-J combinations with a frequency above 0.0001, which together covered approximately 99% of the repertoires. The TCS score was defined as F50 (clonal expansion) divided by E x V (chaos), with BLOSUM62-based TCRdist calculated between CDR3 peptides within each V-J. Welch's t-statistics and random forest reduced roughly 530 V-J features to some 14, which were used in a naive Bayes classifier (R e1071). TCRdb reworked the public reads: Q25 trimming with fastp, MiXCR clone assembly, productive beta chains retained. Each CDR3 protein gets just one entry, which takes the most common genes and DNA from the rows behind it. For this entry, the V and J calls and clone size follow TCRdb and not the study's own pipeline. Present in this sample are fewer than 600,000 distinct CDR3 sequences, roughly an eighth of which were seen just once. The top ten constitute around a sixth of the sample.

The CDR3 contains 14 residues, cysteine and phenylalanine counted. Just CDR3 DNA is preserved here, 42 bases in frame from base 1. The germline V gene encodes CDR1 MNHNS and CDR2 SASEGT. Trimming costs V 6 bases and J 4 bases, and their ends lie 15 bases apart. Graves' hyperthyroidism was defined as stable when no progression to ophthalmopathy occurred over 18 months of follow-up. Hyperthyroidism patients were newly diagnosed, had a disease duration of under 2 months, and were aged 18 to 65 years. Patients with uncontrolled infections, other autoimmune diseases, pregnancy or lactation were excluded. Diagnoses relied on clinical symptoms, serum thyroxine and TRAb, thyroid ultrasound and orbital computed tomography. Ficoll-Paque density gradient centrifugation was used to isolate PBMCs from about 9.4 ml of fresh peripheral blood. Total RNA was extracted using Trizol reagent, and RNA quality was assessed on an Agilent 2100 Bioanalyzer.

This clonotype was seen many times. This clone's antigen is unknown. No clone much larger than this one lies a single base away; base qualities are absent. Study-level results and caveats: In validation, the model predicted progression to ophthalmopathy a median of roughly six months before onset, with approximately 70% sensitivity and 72.22% specificity. Most expanded thyroid clonotypes (frequency above 0.001) were also found in blood, which suggests that blood repertoires may mirror thyroid immune responses. A 13 V-J signature model separated ophthalmopathy from stable hyperthyroidism, with over 85% sensitivity and approximately 81% specificity in cross-validation and 80%/75% in testing. Sample size was not statistically predetermined, and blinding of investigators to group allocation was not performed.

This clonotype was obtained from a woman aged 18-29 years with Graves' hyperthyroidism. The sequenced sample consisted of blood. This sequence uses TRBV6-1 and TRBJ1-1; TRBD1 is possibly the D segment (6 matching bases). The bases read TGTGCCAGCAGGGCTCAGGGGAAGATCACTGAAGCTTTCTTT. Translated, it reads CASRAQGKITEAFF.